This T cell receptor beta chain was observed in a study of human T cells and chemical hapten exposure. Study-level background: While the approximately 24-week study was under way, patients received diphenylcyclopropenone on the scalp every week. Findings and caveats of the study: Donors were affected by alopecia, so their immune reaction might vary from that of healthy individuals.

Germline V CDR1 and CDR2: MNHEY, SVGAGI. The J segment lost 4 bases and the V segment lost 0 bases, leaving 8 bases of the junction unmatched. The CDR3 is 16 amino acids. TCRdb reanalysed the RACE reads using MiXCR and keeps one entry per CDR3 protein. The sample carries 300,000 to 400,000 distinct CDR3 sequences, approximately 5.1% recorded once. The time point is: pre-sensitization, week 0. Regarding treatment: therapeutic diphenylcyclopropenone sensitization with weekly scalp DPC. Investigators collected blood before applying each patch test. Sequencing started from total RNA isolated from unfractionated whole blood. This clonotype was seen repeatedly, ten times or more. Its cognate antigen is unknown.

The chain has TRBV6-5 and TRBJ1-1, with 7 bases aligning to TRBD1. The sequence derives from a woman between 50 and 59 years old with alopecia areata. Some clones in this sample may be carry-over from other donors' samples. Source: whole blood, taken in connection with sensitization to the hapten diphenylcyclopropenone (DPC). DNA for the CDR3: TGTGCCAGCAGTTACTCGAAGATGACAGGGTCCACTGAAGCTTTCTTT. Translated, it gives CASSYSKMTGSTEAFF.